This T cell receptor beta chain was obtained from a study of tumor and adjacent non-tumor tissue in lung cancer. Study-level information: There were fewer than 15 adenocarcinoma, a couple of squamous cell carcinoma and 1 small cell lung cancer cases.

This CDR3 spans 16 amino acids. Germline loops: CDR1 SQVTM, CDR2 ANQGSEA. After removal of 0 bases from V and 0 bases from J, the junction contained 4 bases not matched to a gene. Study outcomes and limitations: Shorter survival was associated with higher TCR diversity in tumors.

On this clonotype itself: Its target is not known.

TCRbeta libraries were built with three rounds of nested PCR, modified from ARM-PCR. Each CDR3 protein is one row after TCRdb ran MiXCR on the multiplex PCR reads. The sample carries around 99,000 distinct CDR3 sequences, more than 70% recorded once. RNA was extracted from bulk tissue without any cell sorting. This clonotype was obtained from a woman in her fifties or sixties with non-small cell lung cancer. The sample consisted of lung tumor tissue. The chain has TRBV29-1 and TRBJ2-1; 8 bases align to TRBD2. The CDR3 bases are TGCAGCGTTGAAGATCCCGGGAGGGCCTCCTACAATGAGCAGTTCTTC. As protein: CSVEDPGRASYNEQFF.